This TCR beta chain was documented in a study of glioma-infiltrating T cells after dendritic cell vaccination. Turning to the study itself: Glioblastoma patients came from Phase I and II dendritic cell vaccination trials.

The PCR used 60 V beta and 13 J beta primers. Method: immunoSEQ multiplex PCR; TCRdb's copy keeps in-frame clones and lacks some. The table includes approximately 85,000 clones, less than 85% detected once. Overall study results and limits: Survival was not directly related to TCR clonality in these patients. Complete blood and tumor specimen sets were limited to few patients.

With regard to this clone: Its target is unknown.

Per germline, CDR1 LNHDA and CDR2 SQIVND (reference sequence). This CDR3 has 14 amino acids. V lost 5 bases and J lost 6, with 17 bases in between. Time point described: after dendritic cell vaccination, including at tumor progression/relapse. The specimen comprised blood, sampled after dendritic cell vaccination. The source is a human donor with glioblastoma. The V and J genes are TRBV19 and TRBJ2-7; maybe TRBD1 (6 bases). CDR3 residues: CASSPSKTGSEQYF. CDR3 DNA sequence: TGTGCCAGTAGTCCCTCCAAGACAGGAAGCGAGCAGTACTTC.